What follows are 14 T cell receptor beta chains derived from one specimen sequenced in a study of blood T cell repertoires in COVID-19. The protocol was immunoSEQ multiplex PCR, while the TCRdb copy is restricted to in-frame clones and leaves out a portion. Of a few hundred thousand clones listed, 92% are singletons. Sequenced sample: PBMCs or T cells enriched from blood (not recorded which). These receptors came from a woman aged 30 to 39 who had recovered from COVID-19.

This chain connects TRBV28 to TRBJ1-2; 8 bases match TRBD1. Trimming took 5 bases from V and 0 from J; bases not matched to a gene: 8. The germline V gene has CDR1 MDHEN and CDR2 SYDVKM. This CDR3 contains 16 residues. The CDR3 protein is CASSLGGQGANYGYTF. The CDR3 DNA is TGTGCCAGCAGTCTGGGAGGACAGGGAGCTAACTATGGCTACACCTTC.

The genes are TRBV6-2 or TRBV6-3 and TRBJ2-1, with TRBD2 matching over 15 bases. Trimming removed 2 bases from V and 9 bases from J; junction bases left unmatched: 5. The CDR3 is made up of 16 amino acids. Looked up from germline, CDR1 is MNHEY and CDR2 is SVGEGT. DNA for the CDR3: TGTGCCAGCAGTTACAGGACTAGCGGGAGGGTAGGTGAGCAGTTCTTC. Its translation: CASSYRTSGRVGEQFF.

Written as DNA, the CDR3 is TGTGCCAGCAGCCAAGGTTCTAGCGGGAGCTTGGATACGCAGTATTTT. Translating gives CASSQGSSGSLDTQYF. The chain joins TRBV3-1 (or the pseudogene TRBV3-2) to TRBJ2-3, with 10 bases matching TRBD2. V trimming: 1 base; J trimming: 6 bases; junction bases outside the gene matches: 7. This CDR3 region has 16 residues. Germline assignment: CDR1 LGHDT and CDR2 YNNKEL (reference sequence).

The CDR3 region is CASSPNPLAGKETQYF. CDR3 DNA: TGTGCCAGCAGTCCCAACCCACTAGCAGGAAAAGAGACCCAGTACTTC. This chain joins TRBV7-8 and TRBJ2-5; D might be TRBD2 (6 bases). The CDR3 extends over 16 amino acids. The germline V gene has CDR1 SGHVS and CDR2 FQNEAQ. V was trimmed by 6 bases and J by 3 bases, leaving 20 bases between them.

The chain has TRBV9 and TRBJ2-2, with D maybe TRBD2 (5 bases). There are 16 residues in the CDR3. With 0 bases removed from V and 0 bases from J, the gap between germline ends came to 9 bases. Germline CDR1 SGDLS, CDR2 YYNGEE. The CDR3 spells CASSVEGGPNTGELFF. CDR3 bases: TGTGCCAGCAGCGTAGAGGGCGGGCCGAACACCGGGGAGCTGTTTTTT.

This chain links TRBV15 with TRBJ1-2, with 10 bases lining up with TRBD1. With V trimmed by 1 base and J by 8 bases, 10 bases remained unmatched. Germline assignment: CDR1 LNHNV and CDR2 YYDKDF (reference sequence). CDR3 length: 16 amino acids. CDR3 coding DNA: TGTGCCACCAGCAGAGCGGGCGGGGACAGGGGCATAGGCTACACCTTC. Its protein is CATSRAGGDRGIGYTF.

This sequence joins TRBV5-8 and TRBJ2-1; 9 bases map to TRBD1. V gave up 2 bases and J gave up 4 bases; unmatched junction bases: 4. Germline V gene data show CDR1 as SGHTS and CDR2 as YDEGEE. This CDR3 spans 15 amino acids. This CDR3 reads CASSFRDREYNEQFF. CDR3 DNA: TGTGCCAGCAGCTTCCGGGACAGGGAATACAATGAGCAGTTCTTC.

This clone was detected once. V is TRBV21-1 and J is TRBJ2-7; the D segment call TRBD2 is taken from the table without a DNA check. TRBV21-1 constitutes a pseudogene. CDR3 length: 15 amino acids. The CDR3, as DNA: TGTGCCAGCAGCAAGACGCCACAGCGGACGGTCGAGCAGTACTTC. Translating it yields CASSKTPQRTVEQYF.

The V and J genes are TRBV11-2 and TRBJ1-1; TRBD1 matches 8 bases. This CDR3 comprises 15 residues. J was trimmed by 1 base and V by 3 bases; bases with no gene match: 4. The germline gives CDR1 SGHAT, CDR2 FQNNGV. CDR3 nucleotide sequence: TGTGCCAGCAGCTTGACGGACAGGGCGAACACTGAAGCTTTCTTT. The encoded protein is CASSLTDRANTEAFF.

This chain links TRBV28 with TRBJ1-4; D is ambiguous. V shed 6 bases and J shed 8 bases, with 13 bases lying between them. The CDR3 has 13 residues. Germline V gene data show CDR1 as MDHEN and CDR2 as SYDVKM. The CDR3 DNA is TGTGCCAGCAGCCTAGCCTTAGGGGAAAAACTGTTTTTT. Its translation: CASSLALGEKLFF.

This chain uses TRBV19 with TRBJ2-5; D perhaps matches TRBD2 (6 bases). This CDR3 comprises 13 residues. CDR1 is LNHDA, CDR2 SQIVND, per germline (reference sequence). The V gene lost 9 bases and the J gene lost 2 bases, with 13 bases spanning the gap. CDR3 coding DNA: TGTGCCAGACCTCGGGGGAGACAAGAGACCCAGTACTTC. Translation gives CARPRGRQETQYF. The variable domain in full, completed from reference TRBV19 and TRBJ2-5, reads DGGITQSPKYLFRKEGQNVTLSCEQNLNHDAMYWYRQDPGQGLRLIYYSQIVNDFQKGDIAEGYSVSREKKESFPLTVTSAQKNPTAFYLCARPRGRQETQYFGPGTRLLVL.

This chain links TRBV28 with TRBJ1-6; D ambiguous. Germline V gene sequence: CDR1 MDHEN, CDR2 SYDVKM. The CDR3 sequence is 14 residues long. The V gene lost 7 bases and the J gene lost 0 bases, with 7 bases spanning the gap. CDR3 in DNA: TGTGCCAGCACCCCCAACTCCTATAATTCACCCCTCCACTTT. Translating gives CASTPNSYNSPLHF.

CDR3 residues: CASSLYPSGTYEQYF. In DNA form, the CDR3 reads TGTGCCAGCAGTTTATATCCTAGCGGAACCTACGAGCAGTACTTC. The chain combines TRBV28 with TRBJ2-7, with 7 positions matching TRBD2. The CDR3 runs to 15 residues. CDR1 and CDR2 (germline): MDHEN, SYDVKM. J gave up 2 bases and V 1 base, and 5 bases lay outside the gene matches.

The J gene is TRBJ2-7, the V gene TRBV7-9; 9 positions agree with TRBD1. The germline V gene has CDR1 SEHNR and CDR2 FQNEAQ (reference sequence). V shed 5 bases, J shed 5 bases, and the junction held 7 bases outside the gene matches. This CDR3 region has 14 residues. The CDR3 loop reads CASSVPGQGHEQYF. The CDR3, as DNA: TGTGCCAGCAGCGTACCGGGACAGGGCCACGAGCAGTACTTC.